These T cell receptor beta chains were read from a single sample in a study of regulatory T cells in long-lasting Graves disease. TCRdb ran MiXCR on the multiplex PCR reads and lists one entry per CDR3 protein. Of hundreds of thousands of distinct CDR3 sequences in the sample, roughly 13% were seen once. This sample also belongs to another study, concerning T cells in Graves' hyperthyroidism and ophthalmopathy.

The sample in question was peripheral blood mononuclear cells (PBMCs), obtained at new diagnosis, from a patient treated with antithyroid drugs. The receptors derive from a man aged 25-45 years with Graves disease. CDR3s include the opening cysteine and the closing phenylalanine or tryptophan. Each record gives: clone size, D gene, J gene, V gene, CDR3 protein, CDR3 DNA. A D gene is named only where the DNA matches it firmly. Clone size is given for some rows only: seen once, a few or many times, or a class if the clone is expanded.

many TRBD2 TRBJ2-1 TRBV20-1 CSASFRTSGRTLF TGCAGTGCTAGTTTCCGGACTAGCGGGAGGACCCTCTTC
. TRBD2 TRBJ2-1 TRBV30 CASLAGGGNEQFF TGTGCCTCCTTAGCGGGAGGGGGCAATGAGCAGTTCTTC
. TRBD2 TRBJ2-3 TRBV5-4 CASSLAGGWDTDTQYF TGTGCCAGCAGCCTAGCGGGAGGTTGGGACACAGATACGCAGTATTTT
many TRBD1 TRBJ1-2 TRBV27 CASRGQGLGGYTF TGTGCCAGCAGGGGACAGGGGTTAGGTGGCTACACCTTC
many . TRBJ1-5 TRBV6-2/TRBV6-3 CASSYSVMQRSNQPQHF TGTGCCAGCAGTTACTCGGTCATGCAGAGAAGCAATCAGCCCCAGCATTTT
few . TRBJ2-5 TRBV19 CASSIFEGETQYF TGTGCCAGTAGTATTTTTGAAGGGGAGACCCAGTACTTC
few . TRBJ1-2 TRBV6-1 CASRTTGTYGYTF TGTGCCAGCAGAACTACAGGGACCTATGGCTACACCTTC
. . TRBJ2-7 TRBV7-2 CASRNRGGAYEQYF TGTGCCAGCAGGAATAGGGGGGGGGCTTACGAGCAGTACTTC
. . TRBJ1-1 TRBV6-5 CASSYSGGLTEAFF TGTGCCAGCAGTTACTCGGGGGGGCTCACTGAAGCTTTCTTT
many . TRBJ2-5 TRBV7-2 CASSLVGQQETQYF TGTGCCAGCAGCTTAGTCGGACAGCAAGAGACCCAGTACTTC
many . TRBJ1-3 TRBV29-1 CSVEDRASREGFNTIYF TGCAGCGTTGAAGATCGGGCCTCCCGGGAGGGCTTTAACACCATATATTTT
few TRBD2 TRBJ2-7 TRBV18 CASSMTGGRGYEQYF TGTGCCAGCTCTATGACGGGAGGGCGTGGTTACGAGCAGTACTTC
many . TRBJ2-7 TRBV27 CASSLSGQGGGYEQYF TGTGCCAGCAGTTTATCGGGGCAGGGAGGGGGCTACGAGCAGTACTTC
many . TRBJ2-4 TRBV18 CASSPLPPSGAKNIQYF TGTGCCAGCTCACCACTCCCCCCAAGCGGAGCCAAAAACATTCAGTACTTC
. . TRBJ2-1 TRBV4-2 CASSQRPGNEQFF TGTGCCAGCAGCCAGAGACCCGGCAATGAGCAGTTCTTC
. . TRBJ1-3 TRBV20-1 CSARVAQPGNTIYF TGCAGTGCTAGAGTCGCCCAACCTGGAAACACCATATATTTT
. TRBD1 TRBJ1-6 TRBV5-1 CASSLPGSSGGNSPLHF TGCGCCAGCAGCTTGCCAGGGTCGTCAGGGGGGAATTCACCCCTCCACTTT
many . TRBJ1-3 TRBV12-3/TRBV12-4 CASSFSTVSGNTIYF TGTGCCAGCAGTTTCTCGACGGTCTCTGGAAACACCATATATTTT
. . TRBJ2-1 TRBV30 CAWSQGRNYNEQFF TGTGCCTGGAGCCAGGGACGGAACTACAATGAGCAGTTCTTC
many TRBD2 TRBJ2-7 TRBV7-9 CASSYGGGTHEQYF TGTGCCAGCAGCTACGGGGGGGGGACGCACGAGCAGTACTTC
. . TRBJ2-7 TRBV6-2/TRBV6-3 CASNWRNYEQYF TGTGCCAGCAATTGGAGAAACTACGAGCAGTACTTC
. TRBD2 TRBJ2-7 TRBV4-2 CASSQDKASGRAMRDEQYF TGTGCCAGCAGCCAAGATAAGGCTAGCGGGAGGGCCATGAGGGACGAGCAGTACTTC
many . TRBJ1-1 TRBV20-1 CSAFDRNTEAFF TGCAGTGCTTTTGACAGGAACACTGAAGCTTTCTTT
many . TRBJ2-7 TRBV11-2 CASSLGPHSYEQYF TGTGCCAGCAGCTTAGGACCTCATTCCTACGAGCAGTACTTC
. TRBD2 TRBJ2-3 TRBV30 CAWSPPGLAASTDTQYF TGTGCCTGGAGCCCTCCGGGACTAGCGGCTAGCACAGATACGCAGTATTTT
many TRBD1 TRBJ2-5 TRBV27 CASRTGSLETQYF TGTGCCAGCAGGACAGGGTCGTTGGAGACCCAGTACTTC
few . TRBJ2-5 TRBV15 CATGTGGGETQYF TGTGCCACCGGAACGGGGGGCGGGGAGACCCAGTACTTC
. TRBD2 TRBJ2-3 TRBV4-2 CASSPKKVAGGPGTDTQYF TGTGCCAGCAGCCCCAAGAAGGTAGCGGGAGGCCCTGGCACAGATACGCAGTATTTT
many . TRBJ1-6 TRBV28 CASSSLDLLYNSPLHF TGTGCCAGCAGTTCCCTCGACCTTCTTTATAATTCACCCCTCCACTTT
many . TRBJ1-2 TRBV11-1 CASSKDSVYGYTF TGTGCCAGCAGCAAGGACAGCGTCTATGGCTACACCTTC
. . TRBJ2-3 TRBV20-1 CSAEGGDTQYF TGCAGTGCTGAGGGTGGGGATACGCAGTATTTT
many TRBD2 TRBJ2-5 TRBV12-3/TRBV12-4 CASSPVMGGRASEETQYF TGTGCCAGCAGTCCGGTGATGGGCGGGAGGGCCTCAGAAGAGACCCAGTACTTC
many . TRBJ2-7 TRBV2 CASSGMGPEQYF TGTGCCAGCAGTGGAATGGGCCCCGAGCAGTACTTC
many . TRBJ2-2 TRBV24-1 CATSVNDAGYTGELFF TGTGCCACCAGTGTTAACGATGCGGGGTACACCGGGGAGCTGTTTTTT
. TRBD1 TRBJ2-7 TRBV27 CASSLGTGPTYEQYF TGTGCCAGCAGTTTGGGGACAGGGCCAACCTACGAGCAGTACTTC
many . TRBJ2-7 TRBV29-1 CSGVPGDGYEQYF TGCAGCGGGGTACCTGGGGACGGCTACGAGCAGTACTTC
. TRBD2 TRBJ2-2 TRBV19 CASSIRWTSGNTGELFF TGTGCCAGTAGTATCCGGTGGACTAGCGGGAACACCGGGGAGCTGTTTTTT
. . TRBJ2-5 TRBV10-3 CAIRGVKETQYF TGTGCCATCAGGGGGGTAAAAGAGACCCAGTACTTC
few . TRBJ2-7 TRBV11-2 CASTLYQTAAYEQYF TGTGCCAGCACCCTATACCAGACAGCTGCCTACGAGCAGTACTTC
. TRBD2 TRBJ2-5 TRBV29-1 CSVSGTSGIGTQYF TGCAGCGTATCAGGGACTAGCGGGATTGGGACCCAGTACTTC
many . TRBJ1-5 TRBV20-1 CSARGFENQPQHF TGCAGTGCGCGTGGCTTCGAGAATCAGCCCCAGCATTTT
many . TRBJ2-5 TRBV12-3/TRBV12-4 CASSNRAGQETQYF TGTGCCAGCAGCAATAGGGCGGGCCAAGAGACCCAGTACTTC
few . TRBJ2-5 TRBV27 CASTAADKETQYF TGTGCCAGCACCGCAGCGGATAAAGAGACCCAGTACTTC
. . TRBJ1-4 TRBV12-3/TRBV12-4 CVSSRTATNEKLFF TGTGTCAGCAGTCGTACGGCAACTAATGAAAAACTGTTTTTT
many . TRBJ2-2 TRBV7-3 CASSLGDWEVTGELFF TGTGCCAGCAGCTTAGGGGACTGGGAGGTCACCGGGGAGCTGTTTTTT
many . TRBJ1-5 TRBV12-3/TRBV12-4 CASSSRGQPQHF TGTGCCAGCAGTTCTCGGGGTCAGCCCCAGCATTTT
many . TRBJ1-2 TRBV12-3/TRBV12-4 CASSQRGGANYGYTF TGTGCCAGCAGCCAACGGGGGGGCGCAAACTATGGCTACACCTTC
. TRBD1 TRBJ1-1 TRBV14 CASSLVGQGVTEAFF TGTGCCAGCAGCTTGGTGGGGCAGGGGGTCACTGAAGCTTTCTTT
many . TRBJ1-5 TRBV20-1 CSARDPSGGNQPQHF TGCAGTGCTAGAGATCCGTCCGGGGGCAATCAGCCCCAGCATTTT
. . TRBJ1-4 TRBV3-1 CASSHPRTKEKLFF TGTGCCAGCAGCCATCCCAGGACAAAAGAAAAACTGTTTTTT
many . TRBJ2-2 TRBV29-1 CSVDGGQGTGELFF TGCAGCGTTGATGGGGGGCAAGGCACCGGGGAGCTGTTTTTT
many . TRBJ2-7 TRBV2 CASSQRYAYEQYF TGTGCCAGCAGCCAGCGGTACGCCTACGAGCAGTACTTC
. TRBD1 TRBJ2-5 TRBV2 CASSPRQGPETQYF TGTGCCAGCAGCCCCCGACAGGGGCCGGAGACCCAGTACTTC
many . TRBJ2-5 TRBV6-1 CASSEALSSSSETQYF TGTGCCAGCAGTGAAGCCCTCTCGTCATCTTCAGAGACCCAGTACTTC
few . TRBJ2-5 TRBV27 CASRLPIGETQYF TGTGCCAGCAGACTCCCTATAGGGGAGACCCAGTACTTC
many . TRBJ1-1 TRBV12-3/TRBV12-4 CASSNQVRTEAFF TGTGCCAGCAGTAATCAGGTGAGGACTGAAGCTTTCTTT
many . TRBJ2-7 TRBV11-2 CASSSALSTHEQYF TGTGCCAGCAGTTCTGCTTTATCGACCCACGAGCAGTACTTC